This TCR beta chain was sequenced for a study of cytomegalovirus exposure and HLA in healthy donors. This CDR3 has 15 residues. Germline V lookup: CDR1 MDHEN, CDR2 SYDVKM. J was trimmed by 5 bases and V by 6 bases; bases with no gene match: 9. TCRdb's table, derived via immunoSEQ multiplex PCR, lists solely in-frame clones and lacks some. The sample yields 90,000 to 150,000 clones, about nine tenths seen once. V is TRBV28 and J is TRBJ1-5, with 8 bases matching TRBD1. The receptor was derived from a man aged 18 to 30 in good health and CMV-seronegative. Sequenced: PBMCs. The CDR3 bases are TGTGCCAGCAGAACTAGGACAGGGAACTATCAGCCCCAGCATTTT. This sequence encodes CASRTRTGNYQPQHF.